The TCR beta chain described here comes from a study of T cells in Graves' hyperthyroidism and ophthalmopathy. Across the study: Peripheral blood was taken when the disease was first diagnosed, before any treatment began.

Trimming stripped 3 bases from V and 0 bases from J, with 20 bases between. The CDR3 is 18 amino acids. The germline CDR1 and CDR2 sequences are SEHNR and FQNEAQ (reference sequence). RNA transcripts served as the template for amplifying TCR beta CDR3 regions. HTBI primers drove first-round RT-PCR of the TCR CDR3. TCRdb analysed the multiplex PCR reads with MiXCR anew, one entry per CDR3 protein. The profile shows around 280,000 distinct CDR3 sequences, 12% to 15% of them singletons. This receptor was identified in a woman aged 40 to 50 with Graves' hyperthyroidism. V gene TRBV7-9 combines with J gene TRBJ1-1; a weak D match, TRBD1 (6 bases). Sequencing was done on a sample of blood. CDR3 residues: CASSFGGGREYVNTEAFF. CDR3 nucleotide sequence: TGTGCCAGCAGCTTCGGCGGGGGCAGAGAGTATGTGAACACTGAAGCTTTCTTT.